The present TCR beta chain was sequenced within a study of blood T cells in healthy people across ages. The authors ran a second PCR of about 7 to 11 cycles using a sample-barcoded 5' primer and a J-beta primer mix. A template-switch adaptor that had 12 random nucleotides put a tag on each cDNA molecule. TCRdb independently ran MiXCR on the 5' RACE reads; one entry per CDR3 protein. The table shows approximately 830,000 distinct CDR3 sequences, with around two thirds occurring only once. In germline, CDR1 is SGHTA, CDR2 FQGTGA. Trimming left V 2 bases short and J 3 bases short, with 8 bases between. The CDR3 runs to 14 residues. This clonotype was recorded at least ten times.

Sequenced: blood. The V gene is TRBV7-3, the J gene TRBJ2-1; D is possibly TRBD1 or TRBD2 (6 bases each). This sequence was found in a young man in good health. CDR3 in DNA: TGTGCCAGCAGCTTAGCGGGACACTACAATGAGCAGTTCTTC. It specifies CASSLAGHYNEQFF.